Listed below are T cell receptor beta chains from one sample, sequenced in a study of CD8 T cells in Susac syndrome. TCRdb redid the calling of the immunoSEQ multiplex PCR reads with MiXCR, one entry per CDR3 protein. The data contain approximately 190,000 distinct CDR3 sequences, roughly 92% of them singletons. Sequencing input: CD4+ T cells from PBMCs. The receptors come from a human donor in good health. Each CDR3 is given with its conserved first and last residue.

TRBV29-1	TRBJ2-3	CSVDELARTQYF
TRBV19	TRBJ2-2	CASGFQGGTGELFF
TRBV18	TRBJ2-3	CASSPRSGSTGDTQYF
TRBV5-1	TRBJ2-3	CASSRPGTEDTQYF
TRBV19	TRBJ1-6	CASSSGRTDSPLHF
TRBV5-1	TRBJ2-1	CASTRQSGVYNEQFF
TRBV4-2	TRBJ1-2	CASSQDGSYGYTF
TRBV2	TRBJ1-5	CASSAYRADNQPQHF
TRBV7-2	TRBJ2-1	CASSLGGAKGSEQFF
TRBV9	TRBJ2-3	CASSVAQGRAADTQYF
TRBV20-1	TRBJ2-2	CSLTGQGAGELFF
TRBV28	TRBJ2-3	CASSTLAGVRYF
TRBV2	TRBJ1-1	CASSEGSWGEAFF
TRBV23-1	TRBJ1-2	CASSPRVRCGYTF
TRBV6-2/TRBV6-3	TRBJ1-2	CASGRSNYGYTF
TRBV7-2	TRBJ2-2	CASSSFGLQVGELFF
TRBV18	TRBJ1-1	CASSPIDRVTEAFF
TRBV15	TRBJ1-5	CATSPQDRQPQHF
TRBV6-5	TRBJ1-2	CASSFRRGGYTF
TRBV7-9	TRBJ1-2	CASSLVGAGGYTF
TRBV27	TRBJ2-1	CASSMGVGEQFF
TRBV19	TRBJ1-2	CASRRQGVNYGYTF
TRBV29-1	TRBJ1-4	CSVTEASREKLFF
TRBV9	TRBJ2-3	CASSPLSPSTDTQYF
TRBV7-9	TRBJ1-1	CASSLSGQGEAFF
TRBV3-1	TRBJ1-4	CASTQGSGLRNEKLFF
TRBV20-1	TRBJ2-2	CSARGLDYTGELFF
TRBV28	TRBJ1-1	CASSTPAGVDTEAFF
TRBV7-2	TRBJ2-5	CASSLVGQGRETQYF
TRBV12-3/TRBV12-4	TRBJ1-1	CASRPNRGPEAFF
TRBV3-1	TRBJ2-7	CASSQGFQGVYEQYF
TRBV29-1	TRBJ2-5	CSAGQVSETQYF
TRBV29-1	TRBJ2-3	CSVRRGLASDTQYF
TRBV12-3/TRBV12-4	TRBJ1-1	CASSPLRRGRTEAFF
TRBV7-9	TRBJ1-4	CASSTGDRANEKLFF
TRBV12-3/TRBV12-4	TRBJ1-3	CASSLPTSGNTIYF
TRBV5-1	TRBJ1-1	CASSLGLGGGGTEAFF
TRBV12-3/TRBV12-4	TRBJ2-3	CASSLAAGGPHTQYF
TRBV27	TRBJ2-5	CASRVGLPGETQYF
TRBV29-1	TRBJ2-3	CSYLGGNTDTQYF
TRBV29-1	TRBJ1-1	CSVVEHRVDTEAFF
TRBV11-1	TRBJ2-1	CASQRGGPSSYNEQFF
TRBV7-2	TRBJ1-1	CASRPTGVPNTEAFF
TRBV20-1	TRBJ2-3	CSARKARTGTSLQADTQYF
TRBV4-1	TRBJ1-2	CASSQEAGALYGYTF